This TCR beta chain came from a study of blood T cells in healthy people across ages. Per the germline V gene, CDR1 is MNHEY and CDR2 is SMNVEV (reference sequence). V gave up 3 bases and J gave up 6 bases; unmatched junction bases: 7. The CDR3 has 15 amino acids. For this clonotype: The antigen remains unidentified.

Study-wide findings and caveats: In long-lived donors, naive CD4+ cell counts and diversity exceeded those of aged donors.

Total RNA was extracted at no less than 5 micrograms per sample. A second roughly 6 to 12 cycle PCR used barcoded and J-beta primers. From the 5' RACE reads, TCRdb called clonotypes with MiXCR, one entry per CDR3 protein. Of approximately 490,000 distinct CDR3 sequences in the sample, less than 25% were seen once. The data were also submitted as part of a second study, on T cells of mothers and their children.

The sequence was obtained from a boy aged 5-17 years in good health. Sequencing was done on a sample of blood. The chain uses TRBV27 and TRBJ2-2; 7 bases fit TRBD2. CDR3 DNA: TGTGCCAGCAGTTTCCGGGACTATAGCGCCGGGGAGCTGTTTTTT. It specifies CASSFRDYSAGELFF.